This T cell receptor beta chain was captured by sequencing in a study of CD8+ T cells in alopecia areata. Looked up from germline, CDR1 is SQVTM and CDR2 is ANQGSEA. This CDR3 is built from 12 residues. Treatment meaning: oral pan-JAK inhibitor, 5-10 mg twice daily. Lesional scalp tissue (obtained by punch biopsy) and peripheral blood were collected from alopecia areata patients. RNA was isolated and reverse transcribed to cDNA, the sequencing template. This table comes from immunoSEQ multiplex PCR, and its TCRdb copy is limited to in-frame clones, with some not included. Among 150,000 to 200,000 clones listed, less than 70% were seen once.

The material was CD4+ T cells sorted from blood, obtained at week 4, from a patient treated with tofacitinib. This TCR came from a human donor with alopecia areata. The chain carries TRBV29-1 and TRBJ1-3; no clear D. The CDR3: CTGLDGGNTIYF. CDR3 in DNA: TGCACCGGACTGGATGGTGGAAACACCATATATTTT.